Listed here are 11 T cell receptor beta chains from one sample, sequenced in a study of CD4+ T cells in melanoma. Data came from immunoSEQ multiplex PCR; TCRdb stores just in-frame clones and leaves some out. The sample consists of approximately 16,000 clones, over 80% of them appearing once. The sequencing input was cells from a culture (not recorded whether cultured in vitro). Source of these receptors: a human donor with melanoma.

This clone has only one observation. Other DNA variants within this sample encode the same CDR3. This chain links TRBV5-1 with TRBJ1-1, with D tentatively TRBD1 (5 bases). The germline gives CDR1 SGHRS, CDR2 YFSETQ. The CDR3 has 14 residues. Between the trimmed V and J ends, which lost 0 bases and 1 base, there was a span of 7 bases. The CDR3 reads CASSLGQRNTEAFF. CDR3 sequence (DNA): TGCGCCAGCAGCTTGGGACAGCGGAACACTGAAGCTTTCTTT. The whole variable domain, remainder taken from reference TRBV5-1 and TRBJ1-1, is KAGVTQTPRYLIKTRGQQVTLSCSPISGHRSVSWYQQTPGQGLQFLFEYFSETQRNKGNFPGRFSGRQFSNSRSEMNVSTLELGDSALYLCASSLGQRNTEAFFGQGTRLTVV.

The chain combines TRBV30 with TRBJ1-5; TRBD1 aligns across 7 bases. The CDR3 is 13 residues long. CDR1 and CDR2 (germline): GTSNPN, SVGIG (reference sequence). V trimming: 1 base; J trimming: 5 bases; junction bases outside the gene matches: 2. The CDR3 DNA sequence: TGTGCCTGGAGTGATCAGGGGGATCAGCCCCAGCATTTT. It specifies CAWSDQGDQPQHF.

This clone was seen a handful of times. This chain connects TRBV5-6 to TRBJ2-1; D is ambiguous. V dropped 0 bases and J dropped 3 bases, with 1 base sitting between them. Germline CDR1 reads SGHDT; CDR2 reads YYEEEE. There are 12 residues in the CDR3. The DNA of the CDR3 is TGTGCCAGCAGCTTGGACTACAATGAGCAGTTCTTC. Its translation is CASSLDYNEQFF. The whole variable domain, filled in from reference TRBV5-6 and TRBJ2-1, reads DAGVTQSPTHLIKTRGQQVTLRCSPKSGHDTVSWYQQALGQGPQFIFQYYEEEERQRGNFPDRFSGHQFPNYSSELNVNALLLGDSALYLCASSLDYNEQFFGPGTRLTVL.

This clone occurred once. This chain links TRBV5-1 with TRBJ1-6; 10 nucleotides line up with TRBD1. Germline CDR1 and CDR2: SGHRS and YFSETQ. Trimming removed 7 bases from V and 10 bases from J; junction bases left unmatched: 11. This CDR3 is built from 15 residues. The CDR3 reads CASSFLGQGMSPLHF. CDR3 nucleotides: TGCGCCAGCTCTTTTTTGGGACAGGGGATGTCACCCCTCCACTTT.

The chain carries TRBV30 and TRBJ1-1; D remains unclear. Germline assignment: CDR1 GTSNPN and CDR2 SVGIG (reference sequence). V shed 0 bases and J shed 6 bases, with 11 bases lying between them. The CDR3 loop spans 13 amino acids. The CDR3: CAWSVLSKSEAFF. For the CDR3, the DNA is TGTGCCTGGAGTGTTCTGTCAAAGTCTGAAGCTTTCTTT.

The chain is built from TRBV15 and TRBJ1-4; possibly TRBD1 for D (5 bases). V was clipped by 3 bases and J by 0 bases, with 11 bases between them. Looked up from germline, CDR1 is LNHNV and CDR2 is YYDKDF (reference sequence). This CDR3 has 16 amino acids. The chain's CDR3 is CATSRKGAATNEKLFF. In DNA, the CDR3 is TGTGCCACCAGCAGGAAAGGGGCTGCAACTAATGAAAAACTGTTTTTT.

This chain uses TRBV30 with TRBJ1-6; 8 bases are a match to TRBD1. From germline, CDR1 is GTSNPN and CDR2 SVGIG (reference sequence). The CDR3 extends over 15 amino acids. The V gene end was trimmed by 1 base and the J gene end by 7 bases; junction bases not matched to a gene: 6. The CDR3 loop is CAWSGRTGLNSPLHF. The CDR3 region has the DNA TGTGCCTGGAGTGGAAGGACAGGGTTAAATTCACCCCTCCACTTT.

The J gene is TRBJ2-4, the V gene TRBV27, with 7 positions matching TRBD2. The CDR3 is made up of 14 amino acids. With V trimmed by 0 bases and J by 8 bases, 4 bases remained unmatched. The germline V gene has CDR1 MNHEY and CDR2 SMNVEV (reference sequence). The DNA of the CDR3 is TGTGCCAGCAGTTTATCTAGTGGGGGGGACATTCAGTACTTC. It codes for CASSLSSGGDIQYF.

By share, this clone counts as medium-sized. The DNA for the CDR3 is TGTGCCAGTAGTATAGATCTCGTCTCACGACGCTACACCTTC. This gives the protein CASSIDLVSRRYTF. The rearrangement joins TRBV19 to TRBJ1-2, with no clear D. Between the trimmed V and J ends, which lost 0 bases and 9 bases, there was a span of 14 bases. The CDR3 is made up of 14 amino acids. CDR1 and CDR2 (germline): LNHDA, SQIVND (reference sequence).

Regarding this clone: The sample contains more than one DNA sequence encoding this CDR3. The chain combines TRBV5-1 with TRBJ1-2; TRBD1 matches 9 bases. Per the germline V gene, CDR1 is SGHRS and CDR2 is YFSETQ. V dropped 0 bases and J dropped 8; count of bases not matched to a gene: 5. This CDR3 spans 14 amino acids. CDR3 sequence reads: CASSLGDRAGGYTF. The CDR3 nucleotides read TGCGCCAGCAGCTTGGGGGACAGGGCAGGGGGCTACACCTTC. The entire variable domain, with the rest obtained from reference TRBV5-1 and TRBJ1-2, is as follows: KAGVTQTPRYLIKTRGQQVTLSCSPISGHRSVSWYQQTPGQGLQFLFEYFSETQRNKGNFPGRFSGRQFSNSRSEMNVSTLELGDSALYLCASSLGDRAGGYTFGSGTRLTVV.

CDR3 sequence: CASSYTGITYNSPLHF. The CDR3 coding sequence is TGTGCCAGTAGTTACACAGGGATCACCTATAATTCACCCCTCCACTTT. The chain is built from TRBV19 and TRBJ1-6; perhaps TRBD1 as D (6 bases). Germline CDR1 LNHDA, CDR2 SQIVND (reference sequence). V dropped 5 bases and J dropped 2 bases, with 13 bases sitting between them. The CDR3 covers 16 residues.